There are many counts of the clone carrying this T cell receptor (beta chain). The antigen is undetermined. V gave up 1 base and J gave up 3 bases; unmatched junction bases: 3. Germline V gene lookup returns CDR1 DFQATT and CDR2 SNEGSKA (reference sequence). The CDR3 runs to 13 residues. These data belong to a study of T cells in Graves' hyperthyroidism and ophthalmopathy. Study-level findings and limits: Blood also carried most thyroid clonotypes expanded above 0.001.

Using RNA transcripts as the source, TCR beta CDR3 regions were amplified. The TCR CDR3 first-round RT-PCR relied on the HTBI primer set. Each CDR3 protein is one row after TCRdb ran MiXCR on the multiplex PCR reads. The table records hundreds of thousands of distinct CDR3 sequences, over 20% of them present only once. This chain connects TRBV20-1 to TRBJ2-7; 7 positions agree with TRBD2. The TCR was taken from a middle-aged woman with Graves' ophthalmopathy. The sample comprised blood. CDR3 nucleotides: TGCAGTGCTAGAGGGCGCGGGGGCTACGAGCAGTACTTC. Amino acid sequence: CSARGRGGYEQYF.